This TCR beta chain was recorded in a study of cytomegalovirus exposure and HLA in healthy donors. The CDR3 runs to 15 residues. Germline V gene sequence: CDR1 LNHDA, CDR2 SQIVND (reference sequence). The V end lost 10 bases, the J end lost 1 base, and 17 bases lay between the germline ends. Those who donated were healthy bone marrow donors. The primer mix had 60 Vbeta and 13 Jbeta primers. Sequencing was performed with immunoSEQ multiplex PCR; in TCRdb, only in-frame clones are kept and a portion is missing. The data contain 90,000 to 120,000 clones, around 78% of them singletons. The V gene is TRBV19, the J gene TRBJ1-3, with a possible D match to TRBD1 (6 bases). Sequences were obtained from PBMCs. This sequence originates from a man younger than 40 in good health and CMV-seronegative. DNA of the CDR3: TGTGCCACTTCGGTACAGGGTAAATCTGGAAACACCATATATTTT. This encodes CATSVQGKSGNTIYF. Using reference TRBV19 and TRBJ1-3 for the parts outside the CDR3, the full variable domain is DGGITQSPKYLFRKEGQNVTLSCEQNLNHDAMYWYRQDPGQGLRLIYYSQIVNDFQKGDIAEGYSVSREKKESFPLTVTSAQKNPTAFYLCATSVQGKSGNTIYFGEGSWLTVV.